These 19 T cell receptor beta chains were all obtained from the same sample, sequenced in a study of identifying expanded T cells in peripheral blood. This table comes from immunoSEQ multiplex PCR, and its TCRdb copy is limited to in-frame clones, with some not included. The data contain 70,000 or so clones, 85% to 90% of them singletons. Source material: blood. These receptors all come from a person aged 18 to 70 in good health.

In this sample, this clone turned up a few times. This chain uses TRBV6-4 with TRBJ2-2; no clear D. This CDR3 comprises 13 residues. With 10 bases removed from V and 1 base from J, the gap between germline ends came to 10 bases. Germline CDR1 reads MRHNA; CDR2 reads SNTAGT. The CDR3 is CATAPGNTGELFF. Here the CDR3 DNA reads TGTGCCACCGCCCCCGGGAACACCGGGGAGCTGTTTTTT.

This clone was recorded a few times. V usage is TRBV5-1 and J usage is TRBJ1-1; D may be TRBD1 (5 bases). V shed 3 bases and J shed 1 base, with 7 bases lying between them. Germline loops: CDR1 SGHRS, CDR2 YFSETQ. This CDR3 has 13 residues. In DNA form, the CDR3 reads TGCGCCAGCAGCTACGGACAGAACACTGAAGCTTTCTTT. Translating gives CASSYGQNTEAFF.

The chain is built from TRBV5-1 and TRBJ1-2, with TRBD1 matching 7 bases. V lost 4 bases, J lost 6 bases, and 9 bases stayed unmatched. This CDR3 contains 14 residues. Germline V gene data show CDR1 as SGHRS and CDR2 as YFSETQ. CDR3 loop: CASSGDSGGDGYTF. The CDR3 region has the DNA TGCGCCAGCAGCGGGGACAGCGGCGGGGATGGCTACACCTTC.

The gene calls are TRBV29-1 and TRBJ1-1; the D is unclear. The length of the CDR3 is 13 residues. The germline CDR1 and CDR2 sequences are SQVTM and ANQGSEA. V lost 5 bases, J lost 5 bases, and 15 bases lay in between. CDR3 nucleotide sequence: TGCAGCGTTATCCCACGTCCCGGGACTGAAGCTTTCTTT. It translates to CSVIPRPGTEAFF.

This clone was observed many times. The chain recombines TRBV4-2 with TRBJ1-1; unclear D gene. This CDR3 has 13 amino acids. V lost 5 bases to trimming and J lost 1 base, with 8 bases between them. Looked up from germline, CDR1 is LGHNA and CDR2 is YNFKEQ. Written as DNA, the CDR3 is TGTGCCAGCAGCACCACAGAGAACACTGAAGCTTTCTTT. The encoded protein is CASSTTENTEAFF.

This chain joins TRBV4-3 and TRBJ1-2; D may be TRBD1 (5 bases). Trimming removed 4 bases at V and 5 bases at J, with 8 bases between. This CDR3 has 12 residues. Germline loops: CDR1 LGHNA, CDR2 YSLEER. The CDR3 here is CASSRGGYGYTF. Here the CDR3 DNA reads TGCGCCAGCAGCCGCGGGGGATATGGCTACACCTTC.

The CDR3 nucleotides are TGCGCCAGCAGTGAGTACCGACAAAGCAGCTACGAGCAGTACTTC. It encodes CASSEYRQSSYEQYF. The rearrangement links TRBV10-2 to TRBJ2-7; D gene unclear. There are 15 residues in the CDR3. Germline loops: CDR1 WSHSY, CDR2 SAAADI. V gave up 1 base and J gave up 3 bases, with 13 bases separating them.

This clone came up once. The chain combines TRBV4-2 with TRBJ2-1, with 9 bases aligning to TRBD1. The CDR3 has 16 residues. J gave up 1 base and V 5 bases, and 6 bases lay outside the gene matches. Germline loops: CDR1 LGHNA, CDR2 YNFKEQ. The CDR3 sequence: CASSATGGGSYNEQFF. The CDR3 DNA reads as TGTGCCAGCAGCGCGACAGGGGGAGGGTCCTACAATGAGCAGTTCTTC.

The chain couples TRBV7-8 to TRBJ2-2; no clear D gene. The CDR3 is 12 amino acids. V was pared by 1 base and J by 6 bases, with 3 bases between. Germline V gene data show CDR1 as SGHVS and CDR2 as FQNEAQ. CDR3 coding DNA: TGTGCCAGCAGCTTAGTCCCCGGGGAGCTGTTTTTT. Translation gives CASSLVPGELFF.

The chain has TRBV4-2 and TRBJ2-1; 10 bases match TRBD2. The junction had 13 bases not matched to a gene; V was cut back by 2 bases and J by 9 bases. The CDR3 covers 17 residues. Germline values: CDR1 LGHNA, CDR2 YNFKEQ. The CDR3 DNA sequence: TGTGCCAGCAGCCAACGGGCGGCGCTAGCGGGAGTTGGTGAGCAGTTCTTC. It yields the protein CASSQRAALAGVGEQFF.

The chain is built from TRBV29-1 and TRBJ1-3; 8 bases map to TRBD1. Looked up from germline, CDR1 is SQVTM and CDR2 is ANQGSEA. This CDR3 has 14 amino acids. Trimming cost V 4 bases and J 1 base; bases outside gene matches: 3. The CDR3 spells CSVAQGASGNTIYF. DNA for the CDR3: TGCAGCGTTGCCCAGGGGGCTTCTGGAAACACCATATATTTT. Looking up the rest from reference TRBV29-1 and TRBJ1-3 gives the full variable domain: SAVISQKPSRDICQRGTSLTIQCQVDSQVTMMFWYRQQPGQSLTLIATANQGSEATYESGFVIDKFPISRPNLTFSTLTVSNMSPEDSSIYLCSVAQGASGNTIYFGEGSWLTVV.

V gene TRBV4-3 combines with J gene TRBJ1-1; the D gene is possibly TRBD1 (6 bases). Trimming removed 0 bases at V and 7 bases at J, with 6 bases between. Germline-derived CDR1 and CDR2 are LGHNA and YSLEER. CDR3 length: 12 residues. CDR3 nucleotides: TGCGCCAGCAGCCAAGACAGGGGTGAAGCTTTCTTT. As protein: CASSQDRGEAFF.

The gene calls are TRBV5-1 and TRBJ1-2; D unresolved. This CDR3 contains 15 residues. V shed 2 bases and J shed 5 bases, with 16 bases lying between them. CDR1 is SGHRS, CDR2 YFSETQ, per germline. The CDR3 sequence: CASSLSAGGRYGYTF. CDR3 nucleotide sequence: TGCGCCAGCAGCTTATCGGCGGGAGGGCGGTATGGCTACACCTTC.

CDR3 loop: CASSWGLGSTYEQYF. The CDR3 nucleotides read TGTGCCAGCAGTTGGGGACTTGGGAGTACCTACGAGCAGTACTTC. The V call is TRBV7-2, the J call TRBJ2-7, with D possibly being TRBD2 (6 bases). The CDR3 runs to 15 residues. Trimming took 6 bases from V and 2 from J, leaving 17 bases between them. Germline CDR1 is SGHTA and CDR2 is FQGNSA.

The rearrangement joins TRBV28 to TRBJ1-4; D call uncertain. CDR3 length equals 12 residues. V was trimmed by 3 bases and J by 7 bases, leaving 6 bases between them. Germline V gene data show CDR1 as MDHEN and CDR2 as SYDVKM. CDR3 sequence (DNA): TGTGCCAGCAGTTTGATAGGTGAAAAACTGTTTTTT. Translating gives CASSLIGEKLFF. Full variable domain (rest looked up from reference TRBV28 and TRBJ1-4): DVKVTQSSRYLVKRTGEKVFLECVQDMDHENMFWYRQDPGLGLRLIYFSYDVKMKEKGDIPEGYSVSREKKERFSLILESASTNQTSMYLCASSLIGEKLFFGSGTQLSVL.

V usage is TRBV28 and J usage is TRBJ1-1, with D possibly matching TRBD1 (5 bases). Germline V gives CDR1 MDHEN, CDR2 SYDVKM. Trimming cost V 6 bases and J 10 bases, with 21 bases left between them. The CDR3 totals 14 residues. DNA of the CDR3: TGTGCCAGCAGGAAACAGGCGATCCTAATGGCAGCTTTCTTT. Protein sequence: CASRKQAILMAAFF.

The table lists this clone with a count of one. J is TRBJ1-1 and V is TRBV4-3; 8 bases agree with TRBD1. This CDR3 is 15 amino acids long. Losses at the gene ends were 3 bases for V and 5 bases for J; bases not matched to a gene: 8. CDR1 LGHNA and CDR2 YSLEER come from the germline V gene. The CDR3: CASSQTGAGETEAFF. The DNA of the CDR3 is TGCGCCAGCAGCCAGACAGGGGCGGGGGAGACTGAAGCTTTCTTT.

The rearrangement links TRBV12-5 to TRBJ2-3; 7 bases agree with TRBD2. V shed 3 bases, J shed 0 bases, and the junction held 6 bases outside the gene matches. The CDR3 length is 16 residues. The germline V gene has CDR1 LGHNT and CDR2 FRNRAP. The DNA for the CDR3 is TGTGCTAGTGGTTTAGGAATCGGGGGGAGCACAGATACGCAGTATTTT. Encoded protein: CASGLGIGGSTDTQYF.

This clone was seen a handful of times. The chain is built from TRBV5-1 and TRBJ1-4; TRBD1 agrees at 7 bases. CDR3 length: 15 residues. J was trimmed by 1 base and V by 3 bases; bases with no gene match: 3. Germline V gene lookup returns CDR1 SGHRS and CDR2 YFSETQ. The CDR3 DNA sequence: TGCGCCAGCAGCTCGGGACAGCTAACTAATGAAAAACTGTTTTTT. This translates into CASSSGQLTNEKLFF.